Below are 26 T cell receptor beta chains sequenced from a single sample in a study of cytomegalovirus exposure and HLA in healthy donors. Amplification used 60 Vbeta primers and 13 Jbeta primers. Sequenced by immunoSEQ multiplex PCR; TCRdb stores in-frame clones only, minus some. This repertoire comprises about 70,000 clones; its ten largest clones make up around 2.4%. Sequenced material: PBMCs. Source of these receptors: a female donor in good health and CMV-seropositive.

The chain is built from TRBV28 and TRBJ1-1; 7 nucleotides line up with TRBD1. The germline V gene has CDR1 MDHEN and CDR2 SYDVKM. The CDR3 is made up of 13 amino acids. V dropped 6 bases and J dropped 0; count of bases not matched to a gene: 1. The CDR3 reads CASRGQMNTEAFF. In DNA form, the CDR3 reads TGTGCCAGCAGGGGACAGATGAACACTGAAGCTTTCTTT.

The rearrangement links TRBV5-1 to TRBJ2-5, with D tentatively TRBD2 (6 bases). Germline loops: CDR1 SGHRS, CDR2 YFSETQ. Trimming left V 0 bases short and J 1 base short, with 13 bases between. The CDR3 spans 16 residues. CDR3 in amino acids: CASSLAGVDFQETQYF. CDR3 coding DNA: TGCGCCAGCAGCTTGGCGGGGGTGGACTTCCAAGAGACCCAGTACTTC.

This chain connects TRBV28 to TRBJ1-2; possibly TRBD1 for D (5 bases). V dropped 2 bases and J dropped 6 bases, with 13 bases sitting between them. The CDR3 spans 14 residues. Germline loops: CDR1 MDHEN, CDR2 SYDVKM. The CDR3 DNA is TGTGCCAGCAGTTTAATGGCACCAGGGCATGGCTACACCTTC. Residues: CASSLMAPGHGYTF.

The gene calls are TRBV7-2 and TRBJ2-3, with 9 bases that match TRBD1. Per germline, CDR1 SGHTA and CDR2 FQGNSA. This CDR3 region has 13 residues. V lost 5 bases, J lost 6 bases, and 3 bases stayed unmatched. Here the CDR3 DNA reads TGTGCCAGCAGCGCGACAGGGGGTGATACGCAGTATTTT. It is translated as CASSATGGDTQYF.

This chain joins TRBV6-1 and TRBJ1-5; D uncertain. Germline V gives CDR1 MNHNS, CDR2 SASEGT. The CDR3 contains 15 residues. The germline V and J ends were trimmed by 1 base and 7 bases, with 14 bases remaining between them. CDR3: CASSEEVGGGQPQHF. The CDR3 DNA reads TGTGCCAGCAGTGAAGAAGTGGGAGGAGGGCAGCCCCAGCATTTT.

J is TRBJ2-7 and V is TRBV30, with TRBD1 as a possible D gene (6 bases). The CDR3 sequence is 14 residues long. The germline V and J ends were trimmed by 2 bases and 7 bases, with 18 bases remaining between them. CDR1 and CDR2 (germline): GTSNPN, SVGIG (reference sequence). The CDR3 is CAWSRGMARGEQYF. CDR3 bases: TGTGCCTGGAGTAGGGGGATGGCAAGAGGTGAGCAGTACTTC.

The rearrangement uses TRBV2 and TRBJ1-5; D uncertain. There are 13 residues in the CDR3. Trimming cost V 6 bases and J 7 bases, with 13 bases left between them. Germline assignment: CDR1 SNHLY and CDR2 FYNNEI. In DNA form, the CDR3 reads TGTGCCAGCAGGGGATACAGCGGCCAGCCCCAGCATTTT. Translation: CASRGYSGQPQHF.

The rearrangement joins TRBV9 to TRBJ1-1; 7 bases are shared with TRBD1. Germline V gene lookup returns CDR1 SGDLS and CDR2 YYNGEE. Losses at the gene ends were 4 bases for V and 3 bases for J; bases not matched to a gene: 3. CDR3 length: 13 residues. This CDR3 reads CASSPTGDTEAFF. The CDR3, as DNA: TGTGCCAGCAGCCCAACAGGGGACACTGAAGCTTTCTTT.

The rearrangement joins TRBV4-2 to TRBJ2-5; maybe TRBD1 (6 bases). This CDR3 is 15 amino acids long. The germline V and J ends were trimmed by 3 bases and 3 bases, with 14 bases remaining between them. CDR1 and CDR2 from the germline V gene are LGHNA and YNFKEQ. The CDR3 nucleotides read TGTGCCAGCAGCCAGGCAGAGGGGGTTGAAGAGACCCAGTACTTC. Residues: CASSQAEGVEETQYF.

This chain links TRBV28 with TRBJ1-2, with unresolved D. CDR3 size: 14 residues. Per germline, CDR1 MDHEN and CDR2 SYDVKM. The ends were cut back, 5 bases at V and 5 bases at J, with 15 bases in the middle. The CDR3 loop is CASSVGGGTYGYTF. The CDR3, as DNA: TGTGCCAGCAGTGTAGGCGGAGGAACGTATGGCTACACCTTC.

The chain is built from TRBV6-4 and TRBJ1-5, with 8 positions matching TRBD1. The CDR3 extends over 15 amino acids. Trimming cost V 2 bases and J 4 bases; bases outside gene matches: 4. Germline CDR1 is MRHNA and CDR2 is SNTAGT. For the CDR3, the DNA is TGTGCCAGCAGTGACAAGGACAGGGATAATCAGCCCCAGCATTTT. Protein product: CASSDKDRDNQPQHF.

As to this clone: Other nucleotide sequences from this sample produce the same CDR3. V usage is TRBV30 and J usage is TRBJ2-1; TRBD2 matches at 7 bases. Germline V CDR1 and CDR2: GTSNPN, SVGIG (reference sequence). This CDR3 comprises 11 residues. Written as DNA, the CDR3 is TGTGCGGGAAGACTAGCTCGCGAGCAGTTCTTC. Translating it yields CAGRLAREQFF. Full variable domain (missing parts from reference TRBV30 and TRBJ2-1): SQTIHQWPATLVQPVGSPLSLECTVEGTSNPNLYWYRQAAGRGLQLLFYSVGIGQISSEVPQNLSASRPQDRQFILSSKKLLLSDSGFYLCAGRLAREQFFGPGTRLTVL.

CDR3 residues: CASSPHARDSNEQFF. DNA of the CDR3: TGTGCCAGCAGTCCACACGCTAGGGACAGCAATGAGCAGTTCTTC. V usage is TRBV28 and J usage is TRBJ2-1, with 7 bases identical to TRBD1. Germline CDR1 reads MDHEN; CDR2 reads SYDVKM. This CDR3 spans 15 amino acids. Trimming at V came to 5 bases and at J to 6 bases, leaving 10 bases not matched to a gene. Together with reference TRBV28 and TRBJ2-1, the CDR3 gives the full variable domain: DVKVTQSSRYLVKRTGEKVFLECVQDMDHENMFWYRQDPGLGLRLIYFSYDVKMKEKGDIPEGYSVSREKKERFSLILESASTNQTSMYLCASSPHARDSNEQFFGPGTRLTVL.

The gene calls are TRBV7-9 and TRBJ2-2; D is possibly TRBD1 (6 bases). This CDR3 has 16 residues. Trimming shortened V by 5 bases and J by 4 bases, and 17 bases separated the two germline ends. The germline CDR1 and CDR2 sequences are SEHNR and FQNEAQ (reference sequence). In DNA form, the CDR3 reads TGTGCCAGCAGCCCGCCAGGGGTAGGCCCCACCGGGGAGCTGTTTTTT. It codes for CASSPPGVGPTGELFF.

The chain couples TRBV10-3 to TRBJ2-7; TRBD2 matches at 9 bases. CDR3 size: 15 residues. V trimming: 6 bases; J trimming: 5 bases; junction bases outside the gene matches: 11. Germline V gives CDR1 ENHRY, CDR2 SYGVKD. CDR3 in DNA: TGTGCCATCAGCTCCGTAGATATAGCGGGAGACGAGCAGTACTTC. Translation: CAISSVDIAGDEQYF.

This chain joins TRBV4-3 and TRBJ2-2; D ambiguous. The CDR3 runs 16 residues. The germline CDR1 and CDR2 sequences are LGHNA and YSLEER. The V and J ends lost 4 bases and 3 bases respectively, with 15 bases between them. The chain's CDR3 is CASSPMAGLDTGELFF. Written as DNA, the CDR3 is TGCGCCAGCAGCCCTATGGCCGGGTTGGACACCGGGGAGCTGTTTTTT.

The chain links TRBV2 to TRBJ1-1; a weak D match, TRBD1 (6 bases). V was shortened by 6 bases and J by 4 bases, with 15 bases between the two germline ends. Germline lookup yields CDR1 SNHLY and CDR2 FYNNEI. The CDR3 is 14 amino acids. The CDR3, as DNA: TGTGCCAGCAGACTACAGGGATTGGGCACTGAAGCTTTCTTT. This codes for CASRLQGLGTEAFF.

The chain recombines TRBV7-2 with TRBJ2-7; D gene ambiguous. With 2 bases removed from V and 6 bases from J, the gap between germline ends came to 5 bases. Germline loops: CDR1 SGHTA, CDR2 FQGNSA. The CDR3 totals 11 residues. The CDR3 here is CASSLSSEQYF. The CDR3 DNA follows: TGTGCCAGCAGCTTAAGCTCCGAGCAGTACTTC.

The V call is TRBV5-1, the J call TRBJ1-1; tentatively, D is TRBD1 (6 bases). Looked up from germline, CDR1 is SGHRS and CDR2 is YFSETQ. Trimming removed 1 base from V and 4 bases from J, with 11 bases in between. The CDR3 spans 14 residues. The CDR3: CASSLSQGTTEAFF. DNA for the CDR3: TGCGCCAGCAGCTTGAGCCAGGGGACCACTGAAGCTTTCTTT.

The J gene is TRBJ2-1, the V gene TRBV6-4; D not certain. V gave up 2 bases and J gave up 0 bases, with 11 bases separating them. The CDR3 has 16 residues. Per germline, CDR1 MRHNA and CDR2 SNTAGT. CDR3 protein: CASSDGGTSSYNEQFF. CDR3 coding DNA: TGTGCCAGCAGTGACGGCGGAACAAGCTCCTACAATGAGCAGTTCTTC.

The V gene is TRBV5-8, the J gene TRBJ1-5; 8 bases are shared with TRBD1. The CDR3 is made up of 15 amino acids. Trimming at V came to 4 bases and at J to 2 bases, leaving 5 bases not matched to a gene. The germline gives CDR1 SGHTS, CDR2 YDEGEE. CDR3 sequence reads: CASSQGQGRNQPQHF. The CDR3 bases are TGTGCCAGCAGCCAAGGACAGGGTCGCAATCAGCCCCAGCATTTT.

J is TRBJ1-1 and V is TRBV28; unclear D gene. Deletions cut 6 bases from V and 0 bases from J, with 8 bases between. This CDR3 region has 13 residues. Germline lookup yields CDR1 MDHEN and CDR2 SYDVKM. The CDR3 is CASSRLMNTEAFF. CDR3 nucleotides: TGTGCCAGCAGCCGACTTATGAACACTGAAGCTTTCTTT.

This chain connects TRBV13 to TRBJ1-1; the D is unclear. There are 13 residues in the CDR3. CDR1 and CDR2 (germline): PRHDT, FYEKMQ (reference sequence). V lost 3 bases and J lost 0, with 5 bases in between. The CDR3 DNA sequence: TGTGCCAGCAGCTTCCGTATGAACACTGAAGCTTTCTTT. It encodes CASSFRMNTEAFF.

V usage is TRBV6-4 and J usage is TRBJ2-1; D ambiguous. In germline, CDR1 is MRHNA, CDR2 SNTAGT. V was trimmed by 3 bases and J by 5 bases, leaving 8 bases between them. The CDR3 has 13 amino acids. This chain's CDR3 is CASSEQPNNEQFF. In nucleotides, the CDR3 is TGTGCCAGCAGTGAACAGCCAAACAATGAGCAGTTCTTC.

The chain uses TRBV9 and TRBJ2-5, with 7 bases lining up with TRBD1. CDR1 SGDLS and CDR2 YYNGEE come from the germline V gene. The junction had 7 bases not matched to a gene; V was cut back by 0 bases and J by 5 bases. The CDR3 totals 15 residues. The DNA for the CDR3 is TGTGCCAGCAGCGTAGAAGGCAGGGGGTTGGAGACCCAGTACTTC. It specifies CASSVEGRGLETQYF.

The V and J genes are TRBV28 and TRBJ1-5; the D is unclear. This CDR3 comprises 13 residues. CDR1 MDHEN and CDR2 SYDVKM come from the germline V gene. V lost 8 bases and J 5 bases, leaving 13 bases between the germline ends. The CDR3 DNA reads as TGTGCCAGCTTTTCAAGCCGTGATCAGCCCCAGCATTTT. Translation: CASFSSRDQPQHF.